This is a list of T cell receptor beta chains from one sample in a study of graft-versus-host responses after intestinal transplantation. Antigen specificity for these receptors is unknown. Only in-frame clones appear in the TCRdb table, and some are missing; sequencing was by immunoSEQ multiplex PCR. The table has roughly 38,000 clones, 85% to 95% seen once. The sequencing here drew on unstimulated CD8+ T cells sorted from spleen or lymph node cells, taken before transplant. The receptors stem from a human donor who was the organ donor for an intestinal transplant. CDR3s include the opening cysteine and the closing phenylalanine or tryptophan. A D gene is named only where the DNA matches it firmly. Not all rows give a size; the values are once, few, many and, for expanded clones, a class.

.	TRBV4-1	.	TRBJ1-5	TGCGCCAGCAGCCAAGCTGGTGGGCTTCAGCCCCAGCATTTT	CASSQAGGLQPQHF
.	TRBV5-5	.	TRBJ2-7	TGTGCCAGCAGCCCCGGGACGGCCTACGAGCAGTACTTC	CASSPGTAYEQYF
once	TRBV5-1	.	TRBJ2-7	TGCGCCAGCAGCCCGTCCCCCGGGACGGAAGCCTACGAGCAGTACTTC	CASSPSPGTEAYEQYF
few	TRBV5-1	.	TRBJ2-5	TGCGCCAGCAGCCGTAGGAGTCAAGAGACCCAGTACTTC	CASSRRSQETQYF
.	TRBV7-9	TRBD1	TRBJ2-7	TGTGCCAGCAGCTTAGGACAGGGGAGCGACGAGCAGTACTTC	CASSLGQGSDEQYF
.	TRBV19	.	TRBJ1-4	TGTGCCAGTAGTATGGGGCGTAGGAATGAAAAACTGTTTTTT	CASSMGRRNEKLFF
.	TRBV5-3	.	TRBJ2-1	TGTGCCAGAAGCCTAAACACTCGCCAGCGGAAAGGGCAGTTCTTC	CARSLNTRQRKGQFF
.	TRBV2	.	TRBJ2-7	TGTGCCAGCACCCCAGAGGGGGGTCGGCGGGAGTATATTCCCACCTACGAGCAGTACTTC	CASTPEGGRREYIPTYEQYF
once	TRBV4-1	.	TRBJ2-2	TGCGCCAGCAGCCAAGATCCCATGAACACCGGGGAGCTGTTTTTT	CASSQDPMNTGELFF
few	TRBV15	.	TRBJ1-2	TGTGCCACCAGCAGAGTCCTCCAGGACAGAAACTATGGCTACACCTTC	CATSRVLQDRNYGYTF
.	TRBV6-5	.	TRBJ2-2	TGTGCCAGCAGGCAGAATCTAAACACCGGGGAGCTGTTTTTT	CASRQNLNTGELFF
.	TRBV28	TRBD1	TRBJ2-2	TGTGCCAGCCGGGTGACAGGGGACAACACCGGGGAGCTGTTTTTT	CASRVTGDNTGELFF
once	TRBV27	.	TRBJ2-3	TGTGCCAGCAGTTTATCGCTCAGCGGGGATACGCAGTATTTT	CASSLSLSGDTQYF
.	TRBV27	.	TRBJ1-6	TGTGCCAGCAGTCCCGGACAGCGTAATTCACCCCTCCACTTT	CASSPGQRNSPLHF
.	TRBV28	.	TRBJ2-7	TGTGCCAGCAGTGGCAGACTATCGGACTACGAGCAGTACTTC	CASSGRLSDYEQYF
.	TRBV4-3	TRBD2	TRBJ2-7	TGCGCCAGCAGCCAAGGTGTCGGACTAGCGGGATTGTACGAGCAGTACTTC	CASSQGVGLAGLYEQYF
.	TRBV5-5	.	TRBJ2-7	TGTGCCAGCAGCCTCTTGAGTTGGGAATCCTACGAGCAGTACTTC	CASSLLSWESYEQYF
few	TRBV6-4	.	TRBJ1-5	TGTGCCAGCACCCCGGGGGGTAGCAATCAGCCCCAGCATTTT	CASTPGGSNQPQHF
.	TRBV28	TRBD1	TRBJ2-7	TGTGCCAGCAGTCGTAGGACAGGGGTCGAGCAGTACTTC	CASSRRTGVEQYF
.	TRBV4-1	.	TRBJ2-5	TGCGCCAGCAGCCAAGATGGGATTCCTCCGCAAGAGACCCAGTACTTC	CASSQDGIPPQETQYF
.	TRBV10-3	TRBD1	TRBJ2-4	TGTGCCATCAGGGACGAGAAAGGGACAGGTGAAAACATTCAGTACTTC	CAIRDEKGTGENIQYF
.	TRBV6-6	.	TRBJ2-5	TGTGCCAGCAGTTATGTGGCGGCATATGAAGAGACCCAGTACTTC	CASSYVAAYEETQYF
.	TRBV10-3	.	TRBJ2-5	TGTGCCATCAGTGATCGGACAGTTCTCCAAGAGACCCAGTACTTC	CAISDRTVLQETQYF
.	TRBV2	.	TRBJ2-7	TGTGCCAGCTGGGGGGGGACCAAGACAGGTCTTTTCTACGAGCAGTACTTC	CASWGGTKTGLFYEQYF
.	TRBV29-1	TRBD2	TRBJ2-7	TGCAGCGTTGAGATCGCGGGAGGGCCAACGAGGAACGAGCAGTACTTC	CSVEIAGGPTRNEQYF
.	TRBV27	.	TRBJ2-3	TGTGCCAGCAGTTTAGACCCCTTTTTCAACACAGATACGCAGTATTTT	CASSLDPFFNTDTQYF
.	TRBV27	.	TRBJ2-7	TGTGCCAGCAGACCTGGAAATCAGGGATACGAGCAGTACTTC	CASRPGNQGYEQYF
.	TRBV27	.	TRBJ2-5	TGTGCCAGCAGGCTAACAGGGTTCTCCCAAGAGACCCAGTACTTC	CASRLTGFSQETQYF
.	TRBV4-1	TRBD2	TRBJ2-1	TGCGCCAGCAGCCAAGAGTTAGCGGGAGGATACTACAATGAGCAGTTCTTC	CASSQELAGGYYNEQFF
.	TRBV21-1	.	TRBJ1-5	TGTGCCAGCAGCAAGGTGACAGGGCAGCCCCAGCATTTT	CASSKVTGQPQHF
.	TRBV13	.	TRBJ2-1	TGTGCCAGCAGCGGACGACTAGTACCTGAGCAGTTCTTC	CASSGRLVPEQFF
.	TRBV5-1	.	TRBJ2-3	TGCGCCAGCAGCTCCTGGGCCGATCCAGATACGCAGTATTTT	CASSSWADPDTQYF
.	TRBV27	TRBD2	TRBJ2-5	TGTGCCAGCAGTTTGGGTAGCGGGGGGACCCAGTACTTC	CASSLGSGGTQYF
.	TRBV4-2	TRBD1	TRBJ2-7	TGTGCCAGCAGCTTGGACGGGACAGGGTTATACGAGCAGTACTTC	CASSLDGTGLYEQYF
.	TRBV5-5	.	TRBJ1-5	TGTGCCAGCAGCTTGACACCGTATAGCAATCAGCCCCAGCATTTT	CASSLTPYSNQPQHF
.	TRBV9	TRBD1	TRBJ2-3	TGTGCCAGCAGCGGAAGGGACAGGGAACGCACAGATACGCAGTATTTT	CASSGRDRERTDTQYF
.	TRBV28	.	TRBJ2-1	TGTGCCAGCAGTTTATTAGTTAGGGGGGCCAATGAGCAGTTCTTC	CASSLLVRGANEQFF
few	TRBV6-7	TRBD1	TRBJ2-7	TGTGCCAGCAGTTACGGCCAGACAGGGTATGGAAATTCCTACGAGCAGTACTTC	CASSYGQTGYGNSYEQYF
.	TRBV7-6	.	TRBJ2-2	TGTGCCACAGGGGGAGCCGAGGAGGGCGGGGTGCTGTTTTTT	CATGGAEEGGVLFF
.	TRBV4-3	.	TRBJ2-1	TGCGCCAGCAGCCAAGGCCAGGGCAATGAGCAGTTCTTC	CASSQGQGNEQFF
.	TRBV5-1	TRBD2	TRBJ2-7	TGCGCCAGCAGCCGGGGACTAGCGGGACGATTTTACGAGCAGTACTTC	CASSRGLAGRFYEQYF
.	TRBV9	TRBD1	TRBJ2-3	TGTGCCAGCAGCGTAGGTGGACAGGGGAATACGCAGTATTTT	CASSVGGQGNTQYF